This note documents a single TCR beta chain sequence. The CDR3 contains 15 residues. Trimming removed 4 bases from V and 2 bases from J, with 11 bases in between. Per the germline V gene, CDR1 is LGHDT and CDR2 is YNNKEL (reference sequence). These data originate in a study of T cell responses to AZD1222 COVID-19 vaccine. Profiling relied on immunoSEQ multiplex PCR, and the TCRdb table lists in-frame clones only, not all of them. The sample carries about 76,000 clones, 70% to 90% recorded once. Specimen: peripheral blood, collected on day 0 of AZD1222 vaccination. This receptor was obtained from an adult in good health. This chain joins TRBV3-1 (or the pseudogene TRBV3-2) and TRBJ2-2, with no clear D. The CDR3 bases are TGTGCCAGCAGCCCCATAACAGTAAACACCGGGGAGCTGTTTTTT. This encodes CASSPITVNTGELFF.